The present entry profiles one T cell receptor (beta chain) with its context. V shed 1 base, J shed 4 bases, and the junction held 10 bases outside the gene matches. This CDR3 has 17 amino acids. The germline V gene has CDR1 SGHAT and CDR2 FQNNGV. This entry comes from a study of blood T cell repertoires in COVID-19. Study-level background: The analysed material was cDNA or gDNA that came from T cells, B-cell-depleted T cells, or PBMCs.

Original analysis: It was from reference gene primer amplification that nucleated cell counts were estimated. TCRdb's copy holds only in-frame clones and misses some; the assay was immunoSEQ multiplex PCR. V, J and clone size are taken as reported in that table, and D and trimming were inferred from the DNA itself. The sample consists of about 170,000 clones, about 80% of them appearing once. The gene calls are TRBV11-2 and TRBJ2-3, with 8 bases matching TRBD1. This TCR came from a woman aged 80 or older with acute or convalescent COVID-19. The specimen sequenced was peripheral blood. The CDR3 bases are TGTGCCAGCAGCTTAGTGCCAACAGGGGGGTTTGCAGATACGCAGTATTTT. This codes for CASSLVPTGGFADTQYF.